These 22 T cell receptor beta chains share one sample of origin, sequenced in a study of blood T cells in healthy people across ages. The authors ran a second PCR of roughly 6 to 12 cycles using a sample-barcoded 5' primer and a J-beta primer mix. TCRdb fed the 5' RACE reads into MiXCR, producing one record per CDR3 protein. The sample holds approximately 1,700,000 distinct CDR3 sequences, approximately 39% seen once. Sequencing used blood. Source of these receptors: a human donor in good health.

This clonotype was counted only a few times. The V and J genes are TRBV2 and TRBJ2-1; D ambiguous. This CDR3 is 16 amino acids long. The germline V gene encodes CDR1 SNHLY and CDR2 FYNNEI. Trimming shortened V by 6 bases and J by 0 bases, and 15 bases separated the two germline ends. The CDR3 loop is CASRRTFRSSYNEQFF. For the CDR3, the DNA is TGTGCCAGCAGGAGAACTTTCCGAAGCTCCTACAATGAGCAGTTCTTC.

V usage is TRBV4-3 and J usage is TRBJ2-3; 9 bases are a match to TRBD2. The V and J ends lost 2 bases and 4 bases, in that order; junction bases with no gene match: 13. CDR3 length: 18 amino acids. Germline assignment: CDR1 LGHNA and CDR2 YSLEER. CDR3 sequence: CASSQYLSASGAPDTQYF. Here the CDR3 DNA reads TGCGCCAGCAGCCAATACCTTTCGGCTAGCGGGGCACCAGATACGCAGTATTTT.

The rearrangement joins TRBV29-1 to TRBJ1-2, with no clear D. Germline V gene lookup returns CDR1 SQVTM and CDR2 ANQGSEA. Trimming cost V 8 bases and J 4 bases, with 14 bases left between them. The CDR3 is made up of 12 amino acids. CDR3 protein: CSSREAPYGYTF. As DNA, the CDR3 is TGCAGCTCCCGGGAAGCTCCCTATGGCTACACCTTC.

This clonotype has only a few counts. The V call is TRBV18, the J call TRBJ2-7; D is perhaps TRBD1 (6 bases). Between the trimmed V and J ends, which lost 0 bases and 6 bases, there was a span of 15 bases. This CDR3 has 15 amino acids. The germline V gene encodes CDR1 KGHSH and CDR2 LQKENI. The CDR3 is CASSPPGHSPAEQYF. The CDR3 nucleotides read TGTGCCAGCTCACCACCGGGACACAGCCCAGCCGAGCAGTACTTC.

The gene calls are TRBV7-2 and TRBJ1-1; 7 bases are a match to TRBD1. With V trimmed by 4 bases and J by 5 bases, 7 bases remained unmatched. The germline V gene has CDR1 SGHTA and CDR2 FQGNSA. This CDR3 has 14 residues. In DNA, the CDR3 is TGTGCCAGCAGCTGGGGGAACAGGGGAACTGAAGCTTTCTTT. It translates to CASSWGNRGTEAFF.

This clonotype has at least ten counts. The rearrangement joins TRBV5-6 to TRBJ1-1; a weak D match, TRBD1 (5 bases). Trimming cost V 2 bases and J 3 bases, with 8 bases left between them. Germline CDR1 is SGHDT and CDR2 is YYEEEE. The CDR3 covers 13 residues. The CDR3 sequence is CASSFFRDTEAFF. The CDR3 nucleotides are TGTGCCAGCAGCTTCTTCAGGGACACTGAAGCTTTCTTT.

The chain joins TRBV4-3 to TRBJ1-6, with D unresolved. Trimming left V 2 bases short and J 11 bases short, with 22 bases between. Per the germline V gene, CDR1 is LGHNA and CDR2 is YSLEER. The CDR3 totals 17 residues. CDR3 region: CASSQFFSLGSLAPLHF. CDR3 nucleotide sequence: TGCGCCAGCAGCCAATTTTTCTCATTGGGCAGTCTCGCACCCCTCCACTTT.

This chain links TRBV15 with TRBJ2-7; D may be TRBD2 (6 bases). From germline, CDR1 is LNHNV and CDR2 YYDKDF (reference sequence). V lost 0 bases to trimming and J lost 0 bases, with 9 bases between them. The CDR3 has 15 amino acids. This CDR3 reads CATSREVAVSYEQYF. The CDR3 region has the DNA TGTGCCACCAGCAGAGAAGTAGCGGTCTCCTACGAGCAGTACTTC.

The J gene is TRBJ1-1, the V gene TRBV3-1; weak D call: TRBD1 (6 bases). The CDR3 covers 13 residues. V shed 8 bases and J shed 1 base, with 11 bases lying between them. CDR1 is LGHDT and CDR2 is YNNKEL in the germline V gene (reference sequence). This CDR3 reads CASGRTANTEAFF. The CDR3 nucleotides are TGTGCCAGCGGAAGGACAGCGAACACTGAAGCTTTCTTT.

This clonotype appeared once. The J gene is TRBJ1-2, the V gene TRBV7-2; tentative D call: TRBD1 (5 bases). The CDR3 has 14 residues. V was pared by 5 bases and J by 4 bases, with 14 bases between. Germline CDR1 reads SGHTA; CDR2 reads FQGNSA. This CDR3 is CASSPWSGTYGYTF. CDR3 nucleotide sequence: TGTGCCAGCAGCCCCTGGAGTGGGACCTATGGCTACACCTTC.

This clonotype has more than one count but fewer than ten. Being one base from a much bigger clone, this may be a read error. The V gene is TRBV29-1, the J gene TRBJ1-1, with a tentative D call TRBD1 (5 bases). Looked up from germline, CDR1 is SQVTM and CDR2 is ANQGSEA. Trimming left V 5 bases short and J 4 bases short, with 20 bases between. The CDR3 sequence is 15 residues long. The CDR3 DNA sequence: TGCAGCGTTCGCCCAGGGTGGGGGATGACCACTGAAGCTTTCTTT. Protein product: CSVRPGWGMTTEAFF.

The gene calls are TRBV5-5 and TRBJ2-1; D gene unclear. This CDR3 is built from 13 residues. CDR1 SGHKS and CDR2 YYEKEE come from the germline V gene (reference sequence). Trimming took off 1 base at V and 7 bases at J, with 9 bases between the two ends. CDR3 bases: TGTGCCAGCAGCTTGTTTCCCTTTAATGAGCAGTTCTTC. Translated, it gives CASSLFPFNEQFF.

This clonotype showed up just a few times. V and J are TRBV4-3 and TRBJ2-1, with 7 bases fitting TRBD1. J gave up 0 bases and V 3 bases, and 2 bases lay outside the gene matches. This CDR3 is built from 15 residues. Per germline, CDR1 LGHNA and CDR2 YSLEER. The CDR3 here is CASSQGTASYNEQFF. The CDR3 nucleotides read TGCGCCAGCAGCCAGGGGACAGCCTCCTACAATGAGCAGTTCTTC.

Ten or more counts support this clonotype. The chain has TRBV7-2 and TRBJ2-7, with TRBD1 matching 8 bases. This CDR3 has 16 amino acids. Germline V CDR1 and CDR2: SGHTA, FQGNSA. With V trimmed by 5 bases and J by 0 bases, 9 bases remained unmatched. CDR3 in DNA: TGTGCCAGCAGCCAAGCCTCGGGACAGGTCTCCTACGAGCAGTACTTC. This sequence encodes CASSQASGQVSYEQYF.

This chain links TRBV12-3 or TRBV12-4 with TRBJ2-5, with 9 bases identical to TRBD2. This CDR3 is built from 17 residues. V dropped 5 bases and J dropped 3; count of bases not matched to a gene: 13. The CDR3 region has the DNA TGTGCCAGCAGTCCCCGGCGGGGCGGGGGGGTCAAAGAGACCCAGTACTTC. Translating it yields CASSPRRGGGVKETQYF.

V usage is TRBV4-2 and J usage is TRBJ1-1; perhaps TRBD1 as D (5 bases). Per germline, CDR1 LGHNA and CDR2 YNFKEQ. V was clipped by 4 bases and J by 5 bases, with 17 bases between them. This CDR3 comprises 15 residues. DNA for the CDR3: TGTGCCAGCAGCCCCTCCGGTAGCAGGGTAACTGAAGCTTTCTTT. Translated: CASSPSGSRVTEAFF.

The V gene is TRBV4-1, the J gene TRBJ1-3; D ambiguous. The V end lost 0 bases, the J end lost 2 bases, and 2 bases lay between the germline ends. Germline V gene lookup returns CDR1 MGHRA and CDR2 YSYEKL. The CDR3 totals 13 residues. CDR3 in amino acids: CASSQDTGNTIYF. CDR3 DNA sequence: TGCGCCAGCAGCCAAGACACTGGAAACACCATATATTTT.

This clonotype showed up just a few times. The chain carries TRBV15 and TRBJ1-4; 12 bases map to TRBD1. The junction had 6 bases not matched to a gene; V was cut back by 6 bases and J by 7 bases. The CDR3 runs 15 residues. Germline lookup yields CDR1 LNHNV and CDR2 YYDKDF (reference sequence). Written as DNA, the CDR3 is TGTGCCACCAGTGGGACAGGGGGCAGTCGTGAAAAACTGTTTTTT. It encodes CATSGTGGSREKLFF.

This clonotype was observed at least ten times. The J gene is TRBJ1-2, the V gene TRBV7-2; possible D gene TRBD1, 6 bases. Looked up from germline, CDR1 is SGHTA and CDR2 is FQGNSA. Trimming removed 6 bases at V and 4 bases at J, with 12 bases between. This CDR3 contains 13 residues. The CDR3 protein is CASSLRGVYGYTF. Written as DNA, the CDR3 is TGTGCCAGCAGTCTCAGGGGTGTCTATGGCTACACCTTC. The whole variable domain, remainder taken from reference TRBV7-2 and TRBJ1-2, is GAGVSQSPSNKVTEKGKDVELRCDPISGHTALYWYRQSLGQGLEFLIYFQGNSAPDKSGLPSDRFSAERTGGSVSTLTIQRTQQEDSAVYLCASSLRGVYGYTFGSGTRLTVV.

The CDR3 DNA reads as TGCGCCAGCAGCCAAGATCCCAGGAGCAATCAGCCCCAGCATTTT. Translation: CASSQDPRSNQPQHF. The chain employs TRBV4-3 and TRBJ1-5; D gene ambiguous. This CDR3 is 15 amino acids long. The V gene's germline CDR1 is LGHNA and CDR2 YSLEER. V lost 0 bases, J lost 1 base, and 7 bases lay in between.

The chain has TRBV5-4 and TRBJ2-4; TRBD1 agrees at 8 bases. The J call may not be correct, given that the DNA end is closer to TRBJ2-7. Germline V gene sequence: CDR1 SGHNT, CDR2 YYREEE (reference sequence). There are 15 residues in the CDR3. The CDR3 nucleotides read TGTGCCAGCAGCCCGGACAGGGAGGCCACCTACGAGCAGTACTTC. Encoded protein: CASSPDREATYEQYF.

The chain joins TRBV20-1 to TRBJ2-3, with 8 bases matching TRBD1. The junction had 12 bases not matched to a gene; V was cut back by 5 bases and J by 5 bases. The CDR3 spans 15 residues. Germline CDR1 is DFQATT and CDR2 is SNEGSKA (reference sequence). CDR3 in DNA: TGCAGTGCTCCGGGGGCCAGGACAGGGTTAGATACGCAGTATTTT. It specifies CSAPGARTGLDTQYF.